The sequence of this T cell receptor (beta chain) was determined in a study of CD8 T cells in Susac syndrome. The study, taken as a whole, reports: The number of individuals included in the study's TCR sequencing and HLA analysis was acknowledged as relatively small.

Random hexamers were used to reverse transcribe the RNA input (about 0.5 to 1 ug). The TCR beta CDR3 was amplified by immunoSEQ multiplex PCR across 54 Vbeta, 13 Jbeta. One entry per CDR3 protein, called by TCRdb with MiXCR from the immunoSEQ multiplex PCR reads. The table records tens of thousands of distinct CDR3 sequences, 96% of them present only once. This CDR3 has 14 amino acids. Trimming cost V 3 bases and J 0 bases, with 9 bases left between them. Germline lookup yields CDR1 KGHSH and CDR2 LQKENI. About this clonotype: Its matching antigen is unknown.

Sequencing was carried out using CD4+ T cells from PBMCs. V gene TRBV18 combines with J gene TRBJ2-7; perhaps TRBD2 as D (5 bases). This TCR was recovered from a human donor with multiple sclerosis. The CDR3 nucleotides are TGTGCCAGCTCACCGGCTCTAGCCTCCTACGAGCAGTACTTC. Translating it yields CASSPALASYEQYF.